One and the same sample provided the 24 T cell receptor beta chains below, sequenced in a study of cytomegalovirus exposure and HLA in healthy donors. The PCR made use of 60 Vbeta and 13 Jbeta primers. Sequencing was performed with immunoSEQ multiplex PCR; in TCRdb, only in-frame clones are kept and a portion is missing. This sample has approximately 200,000 clones, with nearly 80% found just once. Sequencing was carried out using PBMCs. These receptors originate from a man aged 18 to 29 in good health and CMV-seronegative.

The CDR3 bases are TGTGCCAGCAGCTTAAGAAGGGGCCTGACCGCCGGGGAGCTGTTTTTT. This translates into CASSLRRGLTAGELFF. The V gene is TRBV7-9, the J gene TRBJ2-2; D is perhaps TRBD1 (5 bases). Germline V gene sequence: CDR1 SEHNR, CDR2 FQNEAQ (reference sequence). Trimming left V 2 bases short and J 6 bases short, with 16 bases between. CDR3 length: 16 amino acids.

V and J are TRBV6-5 and TRBJ2-7; TRBD2 aligns across 8 bases. Germline assignment: CDR1 MNHEY and CDR2 SVGAGI. The CDR3 spans 13 residues. Germline trimming cut 9 bases from V and 2 bases from J; bases unmatched to any gene: 6. The CDR3 nucleotides are TGTGCCAGTGCCCGAGCGGGGGCCTACGAGCAGTACTTC. Protein: CASARAGAYEQYF.

The table lists this clone with a few counts. The chain has TRBV19 and TRBJ2-2; 11 bases line up with TRBD1. CDR1 is LNHDA and CDR2 is SQIVND in the germline V gene (reference sequence). V was clipped by 6 bases and J by 7 bases; unmatched bases: 1. The length of the CDR3 is 13 residues. CDR3 in amino acids: CASRGQGVGELFF. The CDR3 DNA reads as TGTGCCAGTAGGGGACAGGGGGTCGGGGAGCTGTTTTTT.

This clone was observed a handful of times. This rearrangement joins TRBV5-1 to TRBJ2-1; 7 bases are a match to TRBD2. V lost 4 bases, J lost 7 bases, and 5 bases stayed unmatched. The CDR3 length is 13 residues. Germline-derived CDR1 and CDR2 are SGHRS and YFSETQ. The CDR3 DNA is TGCGCCAGCAGCGAAGGGACTATTAATGAGCAGTTCTTC. Translated: CASSEGTINEQFF. Supplemented by reference TRBV5-1 and TRBJ2-1, the full variable domain reads KAGVTQTPRYLIKTRGQQVTLSCSPISGHRSVSWYQQTPGQGLQFLFEYFSETQRNKGNFPGRFSGRQFSNSRSEMNVSTLELGDSALYLCASSEGTINEQFFGPGTRLTVL.

This rearrangement joins TRBV7-8 to TRBJ1-6; D unresolved. Germline lookup yields CDR1 SGHVS and CDR2 FQNEAQ. The CDR3 sequence is 15 residues long. Trimming cost V 6 bases and J 0 bases, with 9 bases left between them. CDR3 in DNA: TGTGCCAGCAGACCGTTTAGCTCCTATAATTCACCCCTCCACTTT. Protein sequence: CASRPFSSYNSPLHF.

This clone was found a few times. The chain has TRBV27 and TRBJ2-7; TRBD2 might be the D (5 bases). Germline lookup yields CDR1 MNHEY and CDR2 SMNVEV (reference sequence). The CDR3 sequence is 13 residues long. V was pared by 4 bases and J by 4 bases, with 11 bases between. The CDR3 DNA sequence: TGTGCCAGCAGTTACGGGGTATTGTACGAGCAGTACTTC. It is translated as CASSYGVLYEQYF.

The V call is TRBV18, the J call TRBJ1-5; 7 nucleotides align to TRBD1. This CDR3 spans 15 amino acids. Germline V gene data show CDR1 as KGHSH and CDR2 as LQKENI. The J segment lost 7 bases and the V segment lost 3 bases, leaving 9 bases of the junction unmatched. CDR3 protein: CASSPYEGGEQPQHF. For the CDR3, the DNA is TGTGCCAGCTCACCCTACGAAGGGGGCGAGCAGCCCCAGCATTTT.

The V gene is TRBV10-3, the J gene TRBJ1-3; 7 nucleotides agree with TRBD1. CDR1 is ENHRY and CDR2 is SYGVKD in the germline V gene. CDR3 length: 15 amino acids. The V and J ends lost 7 bases and 4 bases, in that order; junction bases with no gene match: 10. CDR3 residues: CAINPTGQIGNTIYF. CDR3 coding DNA: TGTGCCATCAATCCGACAGGGCAGATCGGAAACACCATATATTTT.

The chain is built from TRBV30 and TRBJ1-3, with 9 bases fitting TRBD1. V was pared by 1 base and J by 1 base, with 5 bases of the junction left unmatched. The germline gives CDR1 GTSNPN, CDR2 SVGIG (reference sequence). This CDR3 has 16 residues. CDR3 residues: CAWSGGQGKSGNTIYF. The CDR3, as DNA: TGTGCCTGGAGTGGGGGACAGGGAAAATCTGGAAACACCATATATTTT. The full variable domain, with the rest looked up from reference TRBV30 and TRBJ1-3, is SQTIHQWPATLVQPVGSPLSLECTVEGTSNPNLYWYRQAAGRGLQLLFYSVGIGQISSEVPQNLSASRPQDRQFILSSKKLLLSDSGFYLCAWSGGQGKSGNTIYFGEGSWLTVV.

The chain joins TRBV7-9 to TRBJ2-1; 11 bases fit TRBD2. J was trimmed by 6 bases and V by 1 base; bases with no gene match: 5. The CDR3 extends over 16 amino acids. The germline CDR1 and CDR2 sequences are SEHNR and FQNEAQ (reference sequence). The CDR3 coding sequence is TGTGCCAGCAGCTTAGGGTTAGGACTAGCGGGCAATGAGCAGTTCTTC. Its translation: CASSLGLGLAGNEQFF.

The V gene is TRBV7-8, the J gene TRBJ2-7, with 10 bases fitting TRBD1. Germline V gene sequence: CDR1 SGHVS, CDR2 FQNEAQ. The CDR3 runs to 15 residues. J was trimmed by 3 bases and V by 5 bases; bases with no gene match: 7. CDR3 in DNA: TGTGCCAGCAGCGGGTCTGGACAGGGGGACTACGAGCAGTACTTC. Translated: CASSGSGQGDYEQYF.

The V and J genes are TRBV19 and TRBJ2-2; D remains ambiguous. Germline CDR1 reads LNHDA; CDR2 reads SQIVND (reference sequence). CDR3 length: 11 amino acids. The V end lost 6 bases, the J end lost 8 bases, and 7 bases lay between the germline ends. CDR3 sequence: CASRSEGELFF. The CDR3 coding sequence is TGTGCCAGTAGGTCAGAAGGGGAGCTGTTTTTT.

The chain is built from TRBV19 and TRBJ1-1, with a possible D match to TRBD1 (5 bases). Germline V gives CDR1 LNHDA, CDR2 SQIVND (reference sequence). V was pared by 1 base and J by 1 base, with 13 bases between. The CDR3 runs to 16 residues. CDR3 bases: TGTGCCAGTAGTATAGTACCCGACAGCCAGAACACTGAAGCTTTCTTT. Its protein product is CASSIVPDSQNTEAFF.

This clone has a single count. V is TRBV7-2 and J is TRBJ1-2, with 7 nucleotides matching TRBD1. The CDR3 is made up of 15 amino acids. Looked up from germline, CDR1 is SGHTA and CDR2 is FQGNSA. The V segment lost 1 base and the J segment 4 bases; nucleotides outside the gene matches: 6. As DNA, the CDR3 is TGTGCCAGCAGCTTAGACACAGGGGCTTTCTATGGCTACACCTTC. Its protein product is CASSLDTGAFYGYTF. Drawing the rest from reference TRBV7-2 and TRBJ1-2, the complete variable domain is GAGVSQSPSNKVTEKGKDVELRCDPISGHTALYWYRQSLGQGLEFLIYFQGNSAPDKSGLPSDRFSAERTGGSVSTLTIQRTQQEDSAVYLCASSLDTGAFYGYTFGSGTRLTVV.

The chain has TRBV11-1 and TRBJ2-1; D call uncertain. Trimming shortened V by 7 bases and J by 0 bases, and 13 bases separated the two germline ends. Germline values: CDR1 SGHAT, CDR2 FQDESV (reference sequence). This CDR3 comprises 15 residues. The CDR3 DNA reads TGTGCCAGCACCAAGACTGGCAGCTCCTACAATGAGCAGTTCTTC. It codes for CASTKTGSSYNEQFF.

This rearrangement joins TRBV30 to TRBJ2-1; D is unresolved. This CDR3 contains 12 residues. From germline, CDR1 is GTSNPN and CDR2 SVGIG (reference sequence). V dropped 1 base and J dropped 4 bases, with 5 bases sitting between them. Here the CDR3 DNA reads TGTGCCTGGAGTGCCTTGTACAATGAGCAGTTCTTC. Amino acid sequence: CAWSALYNEQFF.

Turning to this clone: One end of the junction is discordant with germline, which a read error may explain. The V and J genes are TRBV28 and TRBJ2-7, with D perhaps matching TRBD2 (5 bases). CDR1 and CDR2 from the germline V gene are MDHEN and SYDVKM. There are 11 residues in the CDR3. The CDR3 region has the DNA TGTGCCAGCAGTTTGGGAGACGAGGAGTACTTC. It yields the protein CASSLGDEEYF.

The chain is built from TRBV5-5 and TRBJ2-7; TRBD1 matches 7 bases. The CDR3 spans 12 residues. Germline loops: CDR1 SGHKS, CDR2 YYEKEE (reference sequence). Unmatched junction bases numbered 0, after V lost 3 bases and J lost 3 bases. The CDR3 loop is CASSWTGYEQYF. CDR3 in DNA: TGTGCCAGCAGCTGGACAGGCTACGAGCAGTACTTC.

This chain joins TRBV27 and TRBJ1-2; no clear D gene. The CDR3 loop spans 13 amino acids. Trimming pared 2 bases from V and 8 bases from J, leaving 12 bases between. Germline values: CDR1 MNHEY, CDR2 SMNVEV (reference sequence). The CDR3 loop is CASSLTGIEGYTF. The CDR3 DNA reads TGTGCCAGCAGTTTAACGGGGATAGAAGGCTACACCTTC.

As to this clone: One end of the junction varies from germline; a read error may be responsible. The chain recombines TRBV28 with TRBJ2-1; 8 bases are shared with TRBD2. This CDR3 is 15 amino acids long. Germline V gives CDR1 MDHEN, CDR2 SYDVKM. The CDR3 DNA follows: TGTGCCAGCAGTCTAAGACTAGCGCCCGACAATGAGCGGTTCTTC. Its translation is CASSLRLAPDNERFF.

The chain carries TRBV19 and TRBJ2-3; tentative D call: TRBD1 (6 bases). Germline V gene sequence: CDR1 LNHDA, CDR2 SQIVND (reference sequence). CDR3 length equals 13 residues. As DNA, the CDR3 is TGTGCTACCGGCTGGACAGTCACAGATACGCAGTATTTT. As protein: CATGWTVTDTQYF.

In this sample, this clone turned up once. The chain couples TRBV2 to TRBJ2-4; 11 bases agree with TRBD2. V lost 7 bases, J lost 0 bases, and 5 bases stayed unmatched. CDR1 and CDR2 (germline): SNHLY, FYNNEI. The CDR3 sequence is 16 residues long. CDR3 DNA sequence: TGTGCCAGCAATGGACTAGCGGGCTTAGCCAAAAACATTCAGTACTTC. Protein sequence: CASNGLAGLAKNIQYF.

This clone has just a few counts. The V and J genes are TRBV6-5 and TRBJ2-5; 10 bases line up with TRBD2. The CDR3 is 16 amino acids. The V segment lost 0 bases and the J segment 2 bases; nucleotides outside the gene matches: 3. Germline V gene lookup returns CDR1 MNHEY and CDR2 SVGAGI. The CDR3 here is CASSYSLAGAQETQYF. Written as DNA, the CDR3 is TGTGCCAGCAGTTACTCCCTAGCGGGGGCACAAGAGACCCAGTACTTC.

This rearrangement joins TRBV30 to TRBJ1-3; weak D call: TRBD1 (6 bases). There are 14 residues in the CDR3. Germline lookup yields CDR1 GTSNPN and CDR2 SVGIG (reference sequence). Trimming removed 4 bases from V and 2 bases from J, with 12 bases in between. The CDR3 here is CAWKGQSTGNTIYF. In nucleotides, the CDR3 is TGTGCCTGGAAGGGACAATCAACTGGAAACACCATATATTTT.